This T cell receptor beta chain appears in the sequencing data of a study of blood T cell repertoires in COVID-19. Study details: Specimens from acute and convalescent COVID-19 originated in the United States, Italy and Spain. PBMCs, B-cell-depleted T cells, or T cells provided the cDNA or gDNA that made up the material.

The CDR3 is 16 residues long. The J segment lost 0 bases and the V segment lost 2 bases, leaving 6 bases of the junction unmatched. The germline gives CDR1 MNHEY, CDR2 SVGAGI. Methods used by the authors: Nucleated cell number was recorded as an estimate derived from reference gene primer amplification. This table comes from immunoSEQ multiplex PCR, and its TCRdb copy is limited to in-frame clones, with some not included. D and trimming come from the DNA, and the V and J calls and clone size come from that table. This sample has some 150,000 clones; approximately 86% occur once, and the top ten carry about 7%.

This clonotype originated in an elderly woman in a cohort sampled during active or convalescent COVID-19. The chain links TRBV6-5 to TRBJ1-1; 7 positions agree with TRBD1. The sequenced sample was peripheral blood. The chain's CDR3 is CASSYPTTGVNTEAFF. In DNA form, the CDR3 reads TGTGCCAGCAGTTACCCGACCACAGGGGTGAACACTGAAGCTTTCTTT.